The 5 T cell receptor beta chains below all came from one sample that was sequenced in a study of siplizumab effects on memory and regulatory T cells. Only in-frame clones appear in the TCRdb table, and some are missing; sequencing was by immunoSEQ multiplex PCR. The sample consists of around 100,000 clones, less than 95% of them appearing once. Input material: Tregs sorted from blood. The receptors stem from a human donor in good health.

The chain links TRBV19 to TRBJ2-1; 9 bases match TRBD1. The germline V gene has CDR1 LNHDA and CDR2 SQIVND (reference sequence). With 4 bases clipped from V and 6 bases from J, the junction kept 4 bases outside the gene matches. The length of the CDR3 is 14 residues. The CDR3 is CASSTRDRVNEQFF. CDR3 DNA sequence: TGTGCCAGTAGTACCCGGGACAGGGTCAATGAGCAGTTCTTC.

V usage is TRBV5-4 and J usage is TRBJ2-7, with D perhaps TRBD2 (6 bases). The germline gives CDR1 SGHNT, CDR2 YYREEE (reference sequence). The CDR3 consists of 16 residues. V lost 0 bases and J 0 bases, leaving 13 bases between the germline ends. CDR3 in DNA: TGTGCCAGCAGCTTGGCCGGGGGTAGCGCCTCCTACGAGCAGTACTTC. Its translation: CASSLAGGSASYEQYF.

The gene calls are TRBV6-5 and TRBJ2-1, with D unresolved. Trimming cost V 2 bases and J 6 bases, with 8 bases left between them. This CDR3 contains 13 residues. Germline V CDR1 and CDR2: MNHEY, SVGAGI. Here the CDR3 DNA reads TGTGCCAGCAGTTACCCCCCGGCCAATGAGCAGTTCTTC. This sequence encodes CASSYPPANEQFF.

J is TRBJ2-5 and V is TRBV5-8; TRBD1 aligns across 9 bases. Germline V CDR1 and CDR2: SGHTS, YDEGEE. V shed 0 bases, J shed 5 bases, and the junction held 11 bases outside the gene matches. The CDR3 sequence is 17 residues long. CDR3 DNA: TGTGCCAGCAGCTTGGACTTCGGGACAGGGTTTTTGGAGACCCAGTACTTC. Its protein is CASSLDFGTGFLETQYF. Full variable domain (outside the CDR3, taken from reference TRBV5-8 and TRBJ2-5): EAGVTQSPTHLIKTRGQQATLRCSPISGHTSVYWYQQALGLGLQFLLWYDEGEERNRGNFPPRFSGRQFPNYSSELNVNALELEDSALYLCASSLDFGTGFLETQYFGPGTRLLVL.

The rearrangement links TRBV5-1 to TRBJ2-6, with D perhaps matching TRBD2 (6 bases). The CDR3 runs 18 residues. Trimming took 0 bases from V and 0 from J, leaving 13 bases between them. Germline V gene data show CDR1 as SGHRS and CDR2 as YFSETQ. The CDR3 DNA follows: TGCGCCAGCAGCTTGGCCGCAGCTAGCGTCTCTGGGGCCAACGTCCTGACTTTC. Translating it yields CASSLAAASVSGANVLTF.